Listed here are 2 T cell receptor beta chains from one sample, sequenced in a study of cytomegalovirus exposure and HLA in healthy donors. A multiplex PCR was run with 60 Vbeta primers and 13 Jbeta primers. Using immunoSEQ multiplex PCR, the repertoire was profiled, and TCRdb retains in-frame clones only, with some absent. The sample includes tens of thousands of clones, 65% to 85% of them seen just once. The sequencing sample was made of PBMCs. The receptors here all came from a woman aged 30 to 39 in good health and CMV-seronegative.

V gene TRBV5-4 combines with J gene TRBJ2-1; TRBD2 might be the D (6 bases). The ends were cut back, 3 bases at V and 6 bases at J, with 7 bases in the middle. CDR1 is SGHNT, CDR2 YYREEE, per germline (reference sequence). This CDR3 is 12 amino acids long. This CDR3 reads CASSYGGNEQFF. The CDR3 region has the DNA TGTGCCAGCAGCTACGGGGGCAATGAGCAGTTCTTC.

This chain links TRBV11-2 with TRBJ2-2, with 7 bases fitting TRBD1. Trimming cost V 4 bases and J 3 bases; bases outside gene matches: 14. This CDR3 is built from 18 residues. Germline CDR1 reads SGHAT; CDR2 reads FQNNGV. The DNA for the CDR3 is TGTGCCAGCAGCTCCGACAGGACAGGACCATTTTACACCGGGGAGCTGTTTTTT. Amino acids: CASSSDRTGPFYTGELFF. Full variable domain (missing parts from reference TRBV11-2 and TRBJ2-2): EAGVAQSPRYKIIEKRQSVAFWCNPISGHATLYWYQQILGQGPKLLIQFQNNGVVDDSQLPKDRFSAERLKGVDSTLKIQPAKLEDSAVYLCASSSDRTGPFYTGELFFGEGSRLTVL.